The 8 T cell receptor beta chains listed next were all sequenced from one sample in a study of PD-1 blockade in classical Hodgkin lymphoma. Autologous stem cell transplantation was followed by relapse in every patient, and brentuximab vedotin exposure varied. TCRdb keeps only in-frame clones here, not all; method: immunoSEQ multiplex PCR. The sample contains some 19,000 clones, 70% to 85% of which appear only once. The material sequenced was peripheral blood mononuclear cells (PBMCs), taken at baseline. The receptors shown here come from a human donor with classical Hodgkin lymphoma.

This clone is medium-sized. This chain connects TRBV18 to TRBJ1-5; no definite D call. Between the trimmed V and J ends, which lost 3 bases and 0 bases, there was a span of 6 bases. Germline values: CDR1 KGHSH, CDR2 LQKENI. There are 14 residues in the CDR3. CDR3: CASSPTYSNQPQHF. Here the CDR3 DNA reads TGTGCCAGCTCACCCACGTATAGCAATCAGCCCCAGCATTTT.

This sequence joins TRBV11-3 and TRBJ1-2; 8 bases fit TRBD1. J was trimmed by 6 bases and V by 3 bases; bases with no gene match: 3. The CDR3 is made up of 13 amino acids. Germline lookup yields CDR1 SGHNT and CDR2 YENEEA. CDR3 residues: CASSFGQGDGYTF. DNA for the CDR3: TGTGCCAGCAGCTTCGGACAGGGAGATGGCTACACCTTC. Drawing the rest from reference TRBV11-3 and TRBJ1-2, the complete variable domain is EAGVVQSPRYKIIEKKQPVAFWCNPISGHNTLYWYLQNLGQGPELLIRYENEEAVDDSQLPKDRFSAERLKGVDSTLKIQPAELGDSAVYLCASSFGQGDGYTFGSGTRLTVV.

This chain links TRBV6-1 with TRBJ1-2; D ambiguous. This CDR3 region has 13 residues. V was pared by 10 bases and J by 0 bases, with 12 bases between. Germline V gene sequence: CDR1 MNHNS, CDR2 SASEGT. The CDR3 protein is CAIATDANYGYTF. CDR3 sequence (DNA): TGTGCCATTGCGACCGACGCTAACTATGGCTACACCTTC.

A single count supports this clone. The chain links TRBV28 to TRBJ1-5, with 12 bases that match TRBD1. The trim removed 4 bases at V and 6 bases at J, leaving 10 bases unmatched. The CDR3 totals 17 residues. Germline-derived CDR1 and CDR2 are MDHEN and SYDVKM. The CDR3 is CASSSHGTGGRGQPQHF. Here the CDR3 DNA reads TGTGCCAGCAGTTCGCATGGGACAGGGGGCAGAGGTCAGCCCCAGCATTTT. Full variable domain (outside the CDR3, taken from reference TRBV28 and TRBJ1-5): DVKVTQSSRYLVKRTGEKVFLECVQDMDHENMFWYRQDPGLGLRLIYFSYDVKMKEKGDIPEGYSVSREKKERFSLILESASTNQTSMYLCASSSHGTGGRGQPQHFGDGTRLSIL.

The J gene is TRBJ2-3, the V gene TRBV7-2, with D perhaps TRBD2 (7 bases). CDR1 SGHTA and CDR2 FQGNSA come from the germline V gene. The CDR3 is 16 amino acids. Trimming took 6 bases from V and 4 from J, leaving 20 bases between them. CDR3 amino acids: CASRGGAGAIADTQYF. CDR3 in DNA: TGTGCCAGCAGGGGAGGCGCGGGGGCAATCGCAGATACGCAGTATTTT. The full variable domain, its missing parts supplied by reference TRBV7-2 and TRBJ2-3, is GAGVSQSPSNKVTEKGKDVELRCDPISGHTALYWYRQSLGQGLEFLIYFQGNSAPDKSGLPSDRFSAERTGGSVSTLTIQRTQQEDSAVYLCASRGGAGAIADTQYFGPGTRLTVL.

This chain uses TRBV28 with TRBJ2-1; 9 nucleotides match TRBD1. Trimming at V came to 5 bases and at J to 7 bases, leaving 6 bases not matched to a gene. Germline V gene lookup returns CDR1 MDHEN and CDR2 SYDVKM. This CDR3 has 14 residues. This CDR3 is CASSPGTGMNEQFF. CDR3 nucleotides: TGTGCCAGCAGTCCCGGGACAGGGATGAATGAGCAGTTCTTC.

The V gene is TRBV4-2, the J gene TRBJ1-1, with D possibly matching TRBD1 (6 bases). This CDR3 is 15 amino acids long. Between the trimmed V and J ends, which lost 1 base and 2 bases, there was a span of 11 bases. The germline gives CDR1 LGHNA, CDR2 YNFKEQ. The CDR3 region is CASSQVGQLNTEAFF. The CDR3 nucleotides read TGTGCCAGCAGCCAAGTTGGACAGCTCAACACTGAAGCTTTCTTT.

V usage is TRBV7-6 and J usage is TRBJ1-6, with 7 bases identical to TRBD1. The CDR3 loop spans 17 amino acids. V shed 5 bases, J shed 0 bases, and the junction held 7 bases outside the gene matches. Germline V CDR1 and CDR2: SGHVS, FNYEAQ. CDR3 bases: TGTGCCAGCAGCCCCCGGGACAGCCGCTCCTATAATTCACCCCTCCACTTT. This encodes CASSPRDSRSYNSPLHF.